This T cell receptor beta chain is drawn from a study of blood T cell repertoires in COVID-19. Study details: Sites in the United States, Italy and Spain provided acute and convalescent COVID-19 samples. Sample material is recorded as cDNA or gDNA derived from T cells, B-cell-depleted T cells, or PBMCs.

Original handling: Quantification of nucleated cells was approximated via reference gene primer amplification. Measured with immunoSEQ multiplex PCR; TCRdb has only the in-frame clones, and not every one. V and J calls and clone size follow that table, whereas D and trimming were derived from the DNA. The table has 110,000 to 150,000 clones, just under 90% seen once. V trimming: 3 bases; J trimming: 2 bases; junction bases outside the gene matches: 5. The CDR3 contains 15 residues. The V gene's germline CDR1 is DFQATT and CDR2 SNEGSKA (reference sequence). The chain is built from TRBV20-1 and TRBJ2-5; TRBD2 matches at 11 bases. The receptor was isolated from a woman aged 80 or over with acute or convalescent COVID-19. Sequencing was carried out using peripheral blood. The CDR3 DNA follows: TGCAGTGCTAGTAGTGGGACTAGCGGACAAGAGACCCAGTACTTC. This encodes CSASSGTSGQETQYF.